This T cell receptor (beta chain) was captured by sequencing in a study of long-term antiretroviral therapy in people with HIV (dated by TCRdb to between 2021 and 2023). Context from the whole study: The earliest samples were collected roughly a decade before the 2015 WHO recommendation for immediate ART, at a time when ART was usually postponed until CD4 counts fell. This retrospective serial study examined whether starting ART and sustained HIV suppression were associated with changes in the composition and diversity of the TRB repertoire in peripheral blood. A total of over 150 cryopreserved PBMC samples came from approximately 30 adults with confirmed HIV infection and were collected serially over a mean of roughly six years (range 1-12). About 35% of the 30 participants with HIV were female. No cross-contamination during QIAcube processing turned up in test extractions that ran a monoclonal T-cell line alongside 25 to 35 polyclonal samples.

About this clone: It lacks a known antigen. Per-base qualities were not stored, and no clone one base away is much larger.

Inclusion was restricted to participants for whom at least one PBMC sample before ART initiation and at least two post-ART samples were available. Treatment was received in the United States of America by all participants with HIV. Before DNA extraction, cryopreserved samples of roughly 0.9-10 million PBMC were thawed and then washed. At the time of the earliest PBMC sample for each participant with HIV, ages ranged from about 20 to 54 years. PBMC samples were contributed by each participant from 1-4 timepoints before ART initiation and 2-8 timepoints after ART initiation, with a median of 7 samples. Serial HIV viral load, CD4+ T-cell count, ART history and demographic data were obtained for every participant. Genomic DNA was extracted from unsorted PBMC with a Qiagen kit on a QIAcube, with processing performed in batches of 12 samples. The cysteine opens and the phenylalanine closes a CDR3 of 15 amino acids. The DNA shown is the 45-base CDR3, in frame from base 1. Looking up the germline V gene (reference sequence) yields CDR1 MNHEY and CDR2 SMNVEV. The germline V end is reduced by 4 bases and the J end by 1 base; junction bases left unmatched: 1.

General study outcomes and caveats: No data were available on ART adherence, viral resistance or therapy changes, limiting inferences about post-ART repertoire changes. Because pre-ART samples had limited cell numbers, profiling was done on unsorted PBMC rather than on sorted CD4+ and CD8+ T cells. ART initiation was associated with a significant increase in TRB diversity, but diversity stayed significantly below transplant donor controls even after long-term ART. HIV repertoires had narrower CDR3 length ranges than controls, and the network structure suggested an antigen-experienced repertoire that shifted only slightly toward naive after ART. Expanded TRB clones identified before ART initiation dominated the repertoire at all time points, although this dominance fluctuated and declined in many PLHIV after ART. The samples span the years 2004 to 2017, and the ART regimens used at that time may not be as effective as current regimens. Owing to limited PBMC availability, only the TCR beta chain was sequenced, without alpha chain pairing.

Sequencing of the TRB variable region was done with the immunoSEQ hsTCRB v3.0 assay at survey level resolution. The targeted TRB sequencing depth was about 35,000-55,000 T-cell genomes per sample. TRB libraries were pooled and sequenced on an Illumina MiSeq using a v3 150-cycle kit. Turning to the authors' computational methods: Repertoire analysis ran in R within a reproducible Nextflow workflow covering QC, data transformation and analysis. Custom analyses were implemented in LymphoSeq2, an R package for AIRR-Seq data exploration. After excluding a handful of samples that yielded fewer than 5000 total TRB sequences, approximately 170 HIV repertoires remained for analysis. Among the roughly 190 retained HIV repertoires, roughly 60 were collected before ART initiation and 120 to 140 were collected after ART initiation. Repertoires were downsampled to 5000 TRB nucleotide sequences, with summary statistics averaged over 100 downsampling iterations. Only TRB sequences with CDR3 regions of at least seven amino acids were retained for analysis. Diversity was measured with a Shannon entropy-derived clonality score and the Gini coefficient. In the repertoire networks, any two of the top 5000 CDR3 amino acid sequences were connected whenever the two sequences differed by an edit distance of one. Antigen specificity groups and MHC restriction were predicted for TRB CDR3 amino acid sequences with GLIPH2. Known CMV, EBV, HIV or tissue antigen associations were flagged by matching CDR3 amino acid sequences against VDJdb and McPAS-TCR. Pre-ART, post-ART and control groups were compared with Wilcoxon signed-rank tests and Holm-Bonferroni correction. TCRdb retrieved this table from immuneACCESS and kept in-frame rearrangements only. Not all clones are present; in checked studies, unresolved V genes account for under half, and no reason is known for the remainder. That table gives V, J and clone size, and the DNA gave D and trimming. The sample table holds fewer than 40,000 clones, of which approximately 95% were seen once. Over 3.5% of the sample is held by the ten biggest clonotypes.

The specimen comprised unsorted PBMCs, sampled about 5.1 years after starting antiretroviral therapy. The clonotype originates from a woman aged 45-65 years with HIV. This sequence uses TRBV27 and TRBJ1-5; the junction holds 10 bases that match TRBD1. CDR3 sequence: CASSWTGGSNQPQHF. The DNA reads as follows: TGTGCCAGCAGTTGGACAGGGGGAAGCAATCAGCCCCAGCATTTT.